The clone carrying this TCR beta chain appeared a few times. The data derive from a study of blood T cell repertoires in COVID-19. Study overall: Donors in the United States, Italy and Spain gave samples during acute or convalescent COVID-19.

In the authors' methods: Cell counts per sample came from amplifying reference gene primers. Some clones are missing from TCRdb's copy, which holds only in-frame ones; the method was immunoSEQ multiplex PCR. V, J and clone size are those of that table, while D and trimming were read from the DNA. The sample records roughly 240,000 clones, over 75% being singletons. The study drew participants aged about 18 to 90 years from about two dozen US areas. Participant-reported clinical history was the basis for cohort assignment. There are 16 residues in the CDR3. Trimming took 2 bases from V and 1 from J; bases not matched to a gene: 3. Germline-derived CDR1 and CDR2 are MNHEY and SVGAGI.

The V and J genes are TRBV6-5 and TRBJ1-2; 11 bases are a match to TRBD1. Sequences were obtained from PBMCs or T cells enriched from blood (not recorded which). The TCR comes from a woman between 50 and 59 years old with acute COVID-19. The CDR3 reads CASSYGQGAGNYGYTF. As DNA, the CDR3 is TGTGCCAGCAGTTACGGACAGGGGGCGGGTAACTATGGCTACACCTTC.